This T cell receptor beta chain was recovered during a study of T cells in Graves' hyperthyroidism and ophthalmopathy. A lack of ophthalmopathy progression within 18 months defined stable Graves' hyperthyroidism. Lactation, pregnancy, other autoimmune disease or uncontrolled infection led to exclusion of patients. Overall study results and limits: Onset of ophthalmopathy came a median 6.5 months after the model predicted it.

The CDR3 regions of TCR beta were amplified from RNA transcripts. First-round RT-PCR targeting the TCR CDR3 was performed with the HTBI primer set. TCRdb reanalysed the multiplex PCR reads using MiXCR and keeps one entry per CDR3 protein. This table holds under 800,000 distinct CDR3 sequences, around 15% found once. The CDR3 is made up of 14 amino acids. Germline CDR1 is SNHLY and CDR2 is FYNNEI. V trimming: 7 bases; J trimming: 5 bases; junction bases outside the gene matches: 10. This clonotype has ten or more counts. Its antigen is not known. The TCR sequence derives from a woman under 30 with Graves' hyperthyroidism. This rearrangement joins TRBV2 to TRBJ2-7, with 8 bases aligning to TRBD1. The sequenced material came from blood. The CDR3 region has the DNA TGTGCCAGCAAAAGGACAGGGCCACTCAACGAGCAGTACTTC. This sequence encodes CASKRTGPLNEQYF.